This T cell receptor beta chain was identified during a study of shared clonotypes between healthy human individuals. General study points: Clonotypes that were shared across a handful of donors made up around 4.6% of naive CD4 clonotypes.

Profiled with immunoSEQ multiplex PCR; TCRdb holds only in-frame clones, not every one. Among 550,000 to 850,000 clones listed, roughly 70% were seen once. This clone was seen many times. Its antigen is not known. The V end was cut by 7 bases, the J end by 8 bases, with 22 bases between. Germline CDR1 is SQVTM and CDR2 is ANQGSEA. This CDR3 comprises 14 residues. Input material: memory CD4+ T cells sorted from blood. Subset of the sample: CD45RA-negative fraction. The chain links TRBV29-1 to TRBJ2-3; the D gene is possibly TRBD2 (6 bases). The source is a woman aged 25 to 39 in good health. CDR3 bases: TGCAGCGGGATCCGGGACTCAACCCCTACTACGCAGTATTTT. It translates to CSGIRDSTPTTQYF.